One and the same sample provided the 3 T cell receptor beta chains below, sequenced in a study of blood T cell repertoires in COVID-19. Only in-frame clones appear in the TCRdb table, and some are missing; sequencing was by immunoSEQ multiplex PCR. The table lists about 400,000 clones, roughly 84% of them singletons, with around 3% in the top ten. What was sequenced was PBMCs or T cells enriched from blood (not recorded which). The receptor source for this set is a woman aged 25-40 years who had recovered from COVID-19.

This CDR3 is CATSRNAQGALETQYF. The CDR3 DNA sequence: TGTGCCACCAGCAGAAACGCACAGGGGGCGTTGGAGACCCAGTACTTC. V is TRBV15 and J is TRBJ2-5, with TRBD1 identical over 9 bases. With 2 bases clipped from V and 5 bases from J, the junction kept 9 bases outside the gene matches. The CDR3 contains 16 residues. Per germline, CDR1 LNHNV and CDR2 YYDKDF (reference sequence).

This rearrangement joins TRBV27 to TRBJ2-7, with D perhaps TRBD2 (5 bases). Trimming took 3 bases from V and 6 from J, leaving 18 bases between them. This CDR3 has 15 residues. CDR1 is MNHEY, CDR2 SMNVEV, per germline (reference sequence). The CDR3 DNA is TGTGCCAGCAGTTTTAACGGGAACTCCCCCGGCGAGCAGTACTTC. Amino acids: CASSFNGNSPGEQYF.

The V call is TRBV3-1 (or the pseudogene TRBV3-2), the J call TRBJ2-7, with 7 bases lining up with TRBD1. V gave up 4 bases and J gave up 6 bases; unmatched junction bases: 12. In germline, CDR1 is LGHDT, CDR2 YNNKEL (reference sequence). The CDR3 extends over 15 amino acids. The DNA of the CDR3 is TGTGCCAGCAGCCCGATCCGGGACAGTCCCGGCGAGCAGTACTTC. It is translated as CASSPIRDSPGEQYF.